This passage covers 22 T cell receptor beta chains from one sample sequenced in a study of naive and memory T cell subsets. An equimolar mix of two oligonucleotides served as the beta constant-region primer for TRBC1 and TRBC2. TCRdb passed the UMI-ligation and nested PCR reads through MiXCR, listing each CDR3 protein once. The repertoire holds 75,000 to 85,000 distinct CDR3 sequences, 13% seen once, with approximately 0.84% in the top ten. The specimen sequenced was central memory CD4+ T cells from blood. The receptors derive from a human donor in good health.

This clonotype has a count of ten or more. J is TRBJ2-1 and V is TRBV12-3 or TRBV12-4; D is undetermined. The CDR3 spans 14 residues. V lost 6 bases and J lost 0, with 9 bases in between. CDR3 region: CASRVASSYNEQFF. Here the CDR3 DNA reads TGTGCCAGCAGGGTGGCTAGCTCCTACAATGAGCAGTTCTTC.

This clonotype has more than one count but fewer than ten. The chain has TRBV29-1 and TRBJ1-3; the D is unclear. V was clipped by 5 bases and J by 0 bases, with 8 bases between them. The CDR3 totals 13 residues. The germline V gene encodes CDR1 SQVTM and CDR2 ANQGSEA. CDR3 coding DNA: TGCAGCGTTTTAGGGCCCTCTGGAAACACCATATATTTT. This encodes CSVLGPSGNTIYF.

This clonotype came up many times. This chain links TRBV29-1 with TRBJ2-1, with TRBD2 as a possible D gene (6 bases). CDR3 length equals 12 residues. V lost 8 bases to trimming and J lost 6 bases, with 14 bases between them. CDR1 and CDR2 (germline): SQVTM, ANQGSEA. CDR3 in DNA: TGCAGCCACGGGTCGGGGGTCAATGAGCAGTTCTTC. Amino acid sequence: CSHGSGVNEQFF.

This clonotype was detected only a few times. The chain combines TRBV6-2 or TRBV6-3 with TRBJ1-5; D not certain. There are 18 residues in the CDR3. Trimming cost V 0 bases and J 0 bases, with 15 bases left between them. The germline V gene has CDR1 MNHEY and CDR2 SVGEGT. The CDR3 sequence: CASSYSSRADYSNQPQHF. The CDR3 nucleotides read TGTGCCAGCAGTTACTCTTCGCGGGCGGATTATAGCAATCAGCCCCAGCATTTT.

The chain couples TRBV12-3 or TRBV12-4 to TRBJ2-3, with TRBD2 matching 8 bases. The CDR3 sequence is 15 residues long. V lost 5 bases, J lost 2 bases, and 6 bases stayed unmatched. CDR3 bases: TGTGCCAGCAGTCAAGGACTAGCTTTCACAGATACGCAGTATTTT. Translation: CASSQGLAFTDTQYF.

The table lists this clonotype with a few counts. This sequence joins TRBV4-1 and TRBJ1-6; a weak D match, TRBD1 (5 bases). The V end was cut by 1 base, the J end by 7 bases, with 11 bases between. This CDR3 is 15 amino acids long. Per germline, CDR1 MGHRA and CDR2 YSYEKL. The CDR3 DNA sequence: TGCGCCAGCAGCCAAGGCGGGGACTTGAATTCACCCCTCCACTTT. Translation gives CASSQGGDLNSPLHF.

This clonotype has at least ten counts. The chain combines TRBV4-3 with TRBJ2-7; 8 bases are a match to TRBD2. Germline V gene sequence: CDR1 LGHNA, CDR2 YSLEER. J gave up 4 bases and V 4 bases, and 9 bases lay outside the gene matches. This CDR3 spans 15 amino acids. CDR3 sequence (DNA): TGCGCCAGCAGCCGTGGAGCGGGAGTTGGTTACGAGCAGTACTTC. Protein sequence: CASSRGAGVGYEQYF.

This clonotype showed up many times. The chain employs TRBV20-1 and TRBJ2-2; 7 positions match TRBD2. The CDR3 length is 12 residues. Germline CDR1 DFQATT, CDR2 SNEGSKA (reference sequence). The trim removed 6 bases at V and 6 bases at J, leaving 4 bases unmatched. Here the CDR3 DNA reads TGCAGTGCCCCGGGACTACCCGGGGAGCTGTTTTTT. This gives the protein CSAPGLPGELFF.

This clonotype has a count of ten or more. V and J are TRBV10-3 and TRBJ2-1, with 7 positions matching TRBD2. Germline CDR1 reads ENHRY; CDR2 reads SYGVKD. This CDR3 is built from 14 residues. The trim removed 5 bases at V and 2 bases at J, leaving 3 bases unmatched. CDR3 loop: CAISFGTTYNEQFF. The DNA of the CDR3 is TGTGCCATCAGTTTTGGGACTACCTACAATGAGCAGTTCTTC.

The rearrangement joins TRBV7-9 to TRBJ2-3; D unresolved. This CDR3 comprises 14 residues. V lost 1 base and J 2 bases, leaving 7 bases between the germline ends. Germline V gives CDR1 SEHNR, CDR2 FQNEAQ (reference sequence). The CDR3 DNA follows: TGTGCCAGCAGCTTAGTTTCAGCCACAGATACGCAGTATTTT. Its translation is CASSLVSATDTQYF.

This clonotype has more than one count but fewer than ten. The genes are TRBV7-9 and TRBJ2-7; possibly TRBD2 for D (6 bases). V was shortened by 6 bases and J by 3 bases, with 15 bases between the two germline ends. The CDR3 extends over 14 amino acids. The germline V gene encodes CDR1 SEHNR and CDR2 FQNEAQ (reference sequence). DNA of the CDR3: TGTGCCAGCAGTCACAGCGGGCTGGGCTACGAGCAGTACTTC. As protein: CASSHSGLGYEQYF.

This clonotype was counted at least ten times. The CDR3 protein is CASSLGGSNNEQFF. In DNA, the CDR3 is TGTGCCAGCAGCTTAGGGGGGAGTAACAATGAGCAGTTCTTC. The chain is built from TRBV7-2 and TRBJ2-1; D might be TRBD1 or TRBD2, each matching 5 bases. Germline CDR1 and CDR2: SGHTA and FQGNSA. There are 14 residues in the CDR3. V lost 1 base and J lost 5, with 9 bases in between.

The sample holds a few counts of this clonotype. This sequence joins TRBV30 and TRBJ2-6; TRBD1 is a possible D gene (6 bases). With 8 bases removed from V and 4 bases from J, the gap between germline ends came to 12 bases. The CDR3 is 13 amino acids. Per the germline V gene, CDR1 is GTSNPN and CDR2 is SVGIG (reference sequence). CDR3 region: CAGNRAGANVLTF. The DNA of the CDR3 is TGTGCCGGAAACAGGGCCGGGGCCAACGTCCTGACTTTC.

This clonotype was seen only a few times. V gene TRBV7-3 combines with J gene TRBJ1-6; 7 nucleotides match TRBD1. The V segment lost 5 bases and the J segment 7 bases; nucleotides outside the gene matches: 5. The germline CDR1 and CDR2 sequences are SGHTA and FQGTGA. This CDR3 spans 14 amino acids. CDR3 protein: CASSVQGNNSPLHF. Here the CDR3 DNA reads TGTGCCAGCAGCGTACAGGGGAACAATTCACCCCTCCACTTT.

This clonotype was seen repeatedly, ten times or more. The rearrangement links TRBV30 to TRBJ1-1; perhaps TRBD1 as D (6 bases). This CDR3 has 12 amino acids. CDR1 and CDR2 (germline): GTSNPN, SVGIG (reference sequence). V shed 5 bases and J shed 4 bases, with 11 bases lying between them. CDR3 protein: CAWATGRTEAFF. In nucleotides, the CDR3 is TGTGCCTGGGCTACAGGGCGCACTGAAGCTTTCTTT.

This clonotype occurred a few times. V is TRBV29-1 and J is TRBJ2-5; perhaps D is TRBD1 or TRBD2 (5 bases each). The CDR3 sequence is 14 residues long. Trimming cost V 4 bases and J 8 bases, with 20 bases left between them. Germline CDR1 reads SQVTM; CDR2 reads ANQGSEA. CDR3 coding DNA: TGCAGCGTTGCTATCCGGCAGGGAGCAGAAACCCAGTACTTC. Protein sequence: CSVAIRQGAETQYF. Using reference TRBV29-1 and TRBJ2-5 for the parts outside the CDR3, the full variable domain is SAVISQKPSRDICQRGTSLTIQCQVDSQVTMMFWYRQQPGQSLTLIATANQGSEATYESGFVIDKFPISRPNLTFSTLTVSNMSPEDSSIYLCSVAIRQGAETQYFGPGTRLLVL.

The rearrangement links TRBV18 to TRBJ2-5, with TRBD1 matching 7 bases. V was clipped by 3 bases and J by 2 bases; unmatched bases: 3. CDR3 length: 14 amino acids. Germline V lookup: CDR1 KGHSH, CDR2 LQKENI. CDR3 region: CASSPGQLQETQYF. CDR3 bases: TGTGCCAGCTCACCGGGACAGCTACAAGAGACCCAGTACTTC.

The chain recombines TRBV12-5 with TRBJ2-1; 7 nucleotides line up with TRBD2. The length of the CDR3 is 11 residues. V shed 3 bases, J shed 10 bases, and the junction held 0 bases outside the gene matches. Germline CDR1 and CDR2: LGHNT and FRNRAP. CDR3 sequence: CASGFSGEQFF. The DNA for the CDR3 is TGTGCTAGTGGTTTTAGCGGGGAGCAGTTCTTC.

This chain uses TRBV5-1 with TRBJ1-2; TRBD1 matches 8 bases. Unmatched junction bases numbered 6, after V lost 3 bases and J lost 8 bases. CDR1 and CDR2 from the germline V gene are SGHRS and YFSETQ. This CDR3 contains 13 residues. Here the CDR3 reads CASSSQGAEGYTF. The DNA for the CDR3 is TGCGCCAGCAGCTCGCAGGGGGCTGAGGGCTACACCTTC.

This clonotype was observed at least ten times. This sequence joins TRBV4-1 and TRBJ2-7; D not certain. The CDR3 sequence is 14 residues long. The V end was cut by 1 base, the J end by 6 bases, with 13 bases between. Germline V lookup: CDR1 MGHRA, CDR2 YSYEKL. Here the CDR3 reads CASSQVQRSIEQYF. DNA of the CDR3: TGCGCCAGCAGCCAAGTCCAAAGGAGTATCGAGCAGTACTTC.

The V call is TRBV3-2, the J call TRBJ1-3. TRBV3-2 is a pseudogene locus. This CDR3 comprises 18 residues. Here the CDR3 reads CASSLSQPIAGSGNTIYF. In DNA, the CDR3 is TGTGCCAGCAGCCTCTCCCAGCCGATAGCGGGATCTGGAAACACCATATATTTT.

This clonotype came up a few times. This chain uses TRBV6-2 or TRBV6-3 with TRBJ2-5, with 8 bases aligning to TRBD1. The CDR3 consists of 14 residues. V lost 6 bases to trimming and J lost 1 base; unmatched junction nucleotides: 4. The germline gives CDR1 MNHEY, CDR2 SVGEGT. CDR3 amino acids: CASSDGTGQETQYF. Written as DNA, the CDR3 is TGTGCCAGCAGCGACGGGACAGGCCAAGAGACCCAGTACTTC.